Shown below are 30 T cell receptor beta chains from a single sample sequenced in a study of blood T cells in healthy people across ages. A sample-barcoded 5' primer and a J-beta primer mix were used in a second PCR of roughly 7 to 11 cycles. Via MiXCR, TCRdb re-called the 5' RACE reads, giving one row per CDR3 protein. The sample has some 560,000 distinct CDR3 sequences, around 27% seen once. This same sample was also taken into another study, of T cells of mothers and their children.

Sequenced material: blood. The receptors stem from a boy aged 2 to 9 in good health.

In its sample, this clonotype was seen a few times. J is TRBJ2-3 and V is TRBV20-1, with a weak D call TRBD2 (6 bases). This CDR3 has 16 amino acids. V lost 0 bases and J lost 3, with 16 bases in between. Germline V gene lookup returns CDR1 DFQATT and CDR2 SNEGSKA (reference sequence). The CDR3 DNA reads as TGCAGTGCTAGAGACCTGAGGACTACCATAACAGATACGCAGTATTTT. The encoded protein is CSARDLRTTITDTQYF.

The rearrangement uses TRBV6-9 and TRBJ2-7; D remains unclear. There are 13 residues in the CDR3. The germline V gene has CDR1 MNHGY and CDR2 SVAAGI. V was clipped by 4 bases and J by 9 bases, with 16 bases between them. The CDR3 loop is CASSLHRERVQYF. DNA for the CDR3: TGTGCCAGCAGTTTGCATCGTGAAAGGGTGCAGTACTTC.

The chain carries TRBV12-3 or TRBV12-4 and TRBJ1-2, with D hard to call. The CDR3 covers 15 residues. V was clipped by 5 bases and J by 1 base, with 14 bases between them. This chain's CDR3 is CASSPEGVLNYGYTF. The CDR3 DNA sequence: TGTGCCAGCAGTCCGGAGGGCGTTCTTAACTATGGCTACACCTTC.

This clonotype was found once. The rearrangement uses TRBV7-8 and TRBJ2-1, with a possible D match to TRBD2 (7 bases). The CDR3 consists of 14 residues. Germline loops: CDR1 SGHVS, CDR2 FQNEAQ. V was clipped by 2 bases and J by 6 bases, with 11 bases between them. The CDR3, as DNA: TGTGCCAGCAGCTTACGGCGGGGGCTCAATGAGCAGTTCTTC. It codes for CASSLRRGLNEQFF.

The chain couples TRBV21-1 to TRBJ2-5; the DNA was not used to check the table's D call, TRBD1. TRBV21-1 is tagged as a pseudogene. This CDR3 is built from 15 residues. CDR3 in amino acids: CASSKPGGRLETQYF. The CDR3 DNA sequence: TGTGCCAGCAGCAAACCGGGGGGGCGCCTGGAGACCCAGTACTTC.

The chain carries TRBV20-1 and TRBJ2-5; 11 positions match TRBD2. The J call is doubtful: the DNA matches TRBJ2-7 better. The CDR3 is 15 residues long. Germline V gene sequence: CDR1 DFQATT, CDR2 SNEGSKA (reference sequence). The DNA of the CDR3 is TGCAGTGCTAGCCGATCGGGACTAGCGGCCGACGAGCAGTACTTC. This codes for CSASRSGLAADEQYF.

The chain recombines TRBV11-2 with TRBJ2-1; the D gene is possibly TRBD2 (8 bases). V lost 5 bases, J lost 6 bases, and 20 bases lay in between. The CDR3 has 16 residues. Germline CDR1 reads SGHAT; CDR2 reads FQNNGV. CDR3 amino acids: CASSPRGTSWVNEQFF. The CDR3 DNA sequence: TGTGCCAGCAGCCCCAGGGGGACTAGTTGGGTCAATGAGCAGTTCTTC. Together with reference TRBV11-2 and TRBJ2-1, the CDR3 gives the full variable domain: EAGVAQSPRYKIIEKRQSVAFWCNPISGHATLYWYQQILGQGPKLLIQFQNNGVVDDSQLPKDRFSAERLKGVDSTLKIQPAKLEDSAVYLCASSPRGTSWVNEQFFGPGTRLTVL.

This clonotype was detected a few times. The rearrangement joins TRBV12-3 or TRBV12-4 to TRBJ1-1; D might be TRBD1 (5 bases). V lost 7 bases to trimming and J lost 3 bases, with 15 bases between them. This CDR3 has 14 residues. CDR3 nucleotide sequence: TGTGCCAGCACCAGCCAGGCGGGGGACACTGAAGCTTTCTTT. This codes for CASTSQAGDTEAFF.

The chain uses TRBV5-1 and TRBJ2-5, with 8 bases lining up with TRBD1. TRBJ2-7 explains the end of the DNA better; the J call may be wrong. Germline assignment: CDR1 SGHRS and CDR2 YFSETQ. The CDR3 is 14 amino acids. CDR3 residues: CASSPIRTGNEQYF. CDR3 DNA sequence: TGCGCCAGCAGCCCGATCAGGACAGGGAACGAGCAGTACTTC.

The chain is built from TRBV20-1 and TRBJ2-1, with D possibly TRBD1 on 5 matching bases. The DNA end is a closer match to TRBJ2-5, so the J assignment may be wrong. This CDR3 region has 13 residues. The germline CDR1 and CDR2 sequences are DFQATT and SNEGSKA (reference sequence). CDR3 bases: TGCAGTGCCTCGGGCCAGGGATTTGAGACCCAGTACTTC. This translates into CSASGQGFETQYF.

The V and J genes are TRBV7-2 and TRBJ2-5; TRBD2 agrees at 16 bases. The end of the DNA aligns better with TRBJ2-1, so the J call may be wrong. In germline, CDR1 is SGHTA, CDR2 FQGNSA. The CDR3 consists of 17 residues. This CDR3 reads CASSAIGTSGRGHEQFF. The CDR3 DNA follows: TGTGCCAGCAGCGCCATCGGGACTAGCGGGAGGGGCCATGAGCAGTTCTTC.

The chain uses TRBV7-9 and TRBJ2-5; tentative D call: TRBD1 (6 bases). TRBJ2-7 matches the DNA end more closely, so the J call is doubtful. Germline lookup yields CDR1 SEHNR and CDR2 FQNEAQ (reference sequence). The CDR3 is 15 amino acids. The CDR3 region is CASSPGGQNPYEQYF. As DNA, the CDR3 is TGTGCCAGCAGCCCGGGTGGACAGAATCCCTACGAGCAGTACTTC.

The chain has TRBV20-1 and TRBJ1-3, with D tentatively TRBD1 (6 bases). Germline V gives CDR1 DFQATT, CDR2 SNEGSKA (reference sequence). This CDR3 has 14 amino acids. V was trimmed by 6 bases and J by 2 bases, leaving 14 bases between them. The CDR3 DNA reads TGCAGTGCGTGGGGGGGGCTCGCTGGAAACACCATATATTTT. This gives the protein CSAWGGLAGNTIYF.

The chain couples TRBV5-1 to TRBJ2-2; the D gene is possibly TRBD1 (6 bases). Germline V gene sequence: CDR1 SGHRS, CDR2 YFSETQ. V lost 4 bases and J 3 bases, leaving 16 bases between the germline ends. The CDR3 consists of 16 residues. CDR3 sequence reads: CASSLRTVLDTGELFF. The CDR3, as DNA: TGCGCCAGCAGCCTCCGGACAGTCTTGGACACCGGGGAGCTGTTTTTT.

This clonotype was observed many times. The rearrangement joins TRBV4-2 to TRBJ2-5; TRBD1 or TRBD2 may be the D gene (5 bases each). V shed 0 bases and J shed 4 bases, with 9 bases lying between them. The length of the CDR3 is 14 residues. The germline V gene encodes CDR1 LGHNA and CDR2 YNFKEQ. In DNA form, the CDR3 reads TGTGCCAGCAGCCAAGATTGGGGGTTAGAGACCCAGTACTTC. It translates to CASSQDWGLETQYF.

As concerns this clonotype: This could be a read error, since a much larger clone is one nucleotide away. V gene TRBV25-1 combines with J gene TRBJ2-5; 7 nucleotides agree with TRBD2. The J call may not be correct, given that the DNA end is closer to TRBJ2-7. The CDR3 totals 14 residues. The germline V gene has CDR1 MGHDK and CDR2 SYGVNS. The CDR3 DNA sequence: TGTGCCAGCAGTGGGGAGCGGGGAACCTGCGAGCAGTACTTC. This encodes CASSGERGTCEQYF.

This sequence joins TRBV6-2 or TRBV6-3 and TRBJ2-7, with D possibly TRBD2 on 5 matching bases. The CDR3 runs to 15 residues. Germline V gene sequence: CDR1 MNHEY, CDR2 SVGEGT. V lost 5 bases and J lost 0, with 14 bases in between. As DNA, the CDR3 is TGTGCCAGCAGTCCCCAGCGGTCAAGCTCCTACGAGCAGTACTTC. Translated: CASSPQRSSSYEQYF.

This chain links TRBV5-6 with TRBJ2-3; D may match TRBD1 or TRBD2 (6 bases each). Per germline, CDR1 SGHDT and CDR2 YYEEEE. The CDR3 is 14 amino acids. Trimming stripped 2 bases from V and 3 bases from J, with 10 bases between. This chain's CDR3 is CASSLTGRTDTQYF. For the CDR3, the DNA is TGTGCCAGCAGCTTAACAGGGAGGACAGATACGCAGTATTTT.

This clonotype was seen only a few times. The chain employs TRBV20-1 and TRBJ2-1; possibly TRBD2 for D (5 bases). CDR1 and CDR2 (germline): DFQATT, SNEGSKA (reference sequence). The V and J ends lost 1 base and 0 bases respectively, with 19 bases between them. The CDR3 is 18 residues long. The CDR3 DNA reads as TGCAGTGCTAGAGCCAGAGTACCGCGGGCGGGCTCCTACAATGAGCAGTTCTTC. Residues: CSARARVPRAGSYNEQFF.

This chain uses TRBV19 with TRBJ1-1, with D possibly TRBD1 on 5 matching bases. In germline, CDR1 is LNHDA, CDR2 SQIVND (reference sequence). The CDR3 extends over 14 amino acids. The V gene lost 3 bases and the J gene lost 3 bases, with 11 bases spanning the gap. The CDR3 sequence is CASSIGQGDTEAFF. In nucleotides, the CDR3 is TGTGCCAGTAGTATTGGGCAGGGAGACACTGAAGCTTTCTTT.

The V gene is TRBV7-9, the J gene TRBJ1-1; D is undetermined. V lost 2 bases and J 11 bases, leaving 18 bases between the germline ends. Germline lookup yields CDR1 SEHNR and CDR2 FQNEAQ (reference sequence). The CDR3 has 14 amino acids. CDR3 sequence reads: CASSLHSLALGAFF. CDR3 DNA: TGTGCCAGCAGCTTACATTCCCTCGCCTTGGGGGCTTTCTTT.

This CDR3 is CSVDSPSYNEQFF. The CDR3 coding sequence is TGCAGCGTGGACAGTCCCTCCTACAATGAGCAGTTCTTC. V and J are TRBV29-1 and TRBJ2-1, with D tentatively TRBD1 (6 bases). V lost 6 bases to trimming and J lost 0 bases, with 9 bases between them. Germline loops: CDR1 SQVTM, CDR2 ANQGSEA. The CDR3 covers 13 residues.

This clonotype has just one count. J is TRBJ2-7 and V is TRBV24-1; D is unresolved. The J call may be faulty, since TRBJ2-1 better matches the DNA end. Germline V gene data show CDR1 as KGHDR and CDR2 as SFDVKD. This CDR3 contains 10 residues. The CDR3 reads CATELNEQFF. The CDR3 nucleotides read TGTGCCACCGAACTCAATGAGCAGTTCTTC.

The chain combines TRBV4-1 with TRBJ2-3, with no clear D. Looked up from germline, CDR1 is MGHRA and CDR2 is YSYEKL. This CDR3 has 17 residues. Trimming took 1 base from V and 3 from J, leaving 17 bases between them. DNA for the CDR3: TGCGCCAGCAGCCAAGCTCAGACCGTGGTGGCGACAGATACGCAGTATTTT. This gives the protein CASSQAQTVVATDTQYF.

This chain joins TRBV12-3 or TRBV12-4 and TRBJ2-5, with a tentative D call TRBD1 (6 bases). TRBJ2-7 explains the end of the DNA better; the J call may be wrong. The CDR3 totals 13 residues. The CDR3, as DNA: TGTGCCAGCAGTTTTACAGGGCCTAACGAGCAGTACTTC. This encodes CASSFTGPNEQYF.

The chain is built from TRBV5-1 and TRBJ2-7, with TRBD1 matching over 11 bases. The CDR3 runs 15 residues. The V gene's germline CDR1 is SGHRS and CDR2 YFSETQ. Trimming at V came to 5 bases and at J to 7 bases, leaving 11 bases not matched to a gene. In DNA form, the CDR3 reads TGCGCCAGCAGTTTAGGCGGACAGGGGGCGCAGGAGCAGTACTTC. This gives the protein CASSLGGQGAQEQYF.

A few counts support this clonotype. This chain joins TRBV27 and TRBJ1-1; D is undetermined. CDR1 and CDR2 from the germline V gene are MNHEY and SMNVEV (reference sequence). V lost 3 bases and J 4 bases, leaving 9 bases between the germline ends. The CDR3 totals 13 residues. DNA of the CDR3: TGTGCCAGCAGTTTTAGGGAAAGCACTGAAGCTTTCTTT. Its protein product is CASSFRESTEAFF.

This clonotype was seen only a few times. This chain joins TRBV6-1 and TRBJ1-6, with D maybe TRBD1 (6 bases). CDR3 length equals 14 residues. Germline CDR1 MNHNS, CDR2 SASEGT. The V end was cut by 3 bases, the J end by 5 bases, with 8 bases between. Here the CDR3 DNA reads TGTGCCAGCAGTGAGGGGGGCGATAATTCACCCCTCCACTTT. Translating gives CASSEGGDNSPLHF.

This clonotype came up a few times. The chain links TRBV12-3 or TRBV12-4 to TRBJ2-7, with 8 bases identical to TRBD1. This CDR3 spans 14 amino acids. V was pared by 6 bases and J by 12 bases, with 16 bases of the junction left unmatched. Here the CDR3 reads CASSLGTGSGKVYF. The CDR3 nucleotides are TGTGCCAGCAGCCTAGGGACAGGCAGTGGAAAGGTGTACTTC.

This clonotype was detected a few times. This chain uses TRBV7-2 with TRBJ2-7; D not resolved. The CDR3 loop spans 13 amino acids. Germline V gives CDR1 SGHTA, CDR2 FQGNSA. Trimming removed 1 base from V and 7 bases from J, with 11 bases in between. CDR3 in DNA: TGTGCCAGCAGCTTAGGACTGCCGGGTGAGCAGTACTTC. It encodes CASSLGLPGEQYF.